The entry below gives a single T cell receptor beta chain sequence along with its context. The antigen remains unidentified. Only in-frame clones appear in the TCRdb table, and some are missing; sequencing was by immunoSEQ multiplex PCR. Here the sample spans roughly 170,000 clones, around 81% being singletons. Germline V gene data show CDR1 as LNHDA and CDR2 as SQIVND (reference sequence). The germline V and J ends were trimmed by 7 bases and 8 bases, with 14 bases remaining between them. The CDR3 is made up of 12 amino acids. These data are taken from a study of cytomegalovirus exposure and HLA in healthy donors. Study conclusions and caveats: TCR beta chains numbering approximately 150 were designated cytomegalovirus-associated.

The clonotype comes from a woman aged 18-29 years in good health and CMV-seropositive. The sequencing sample was made of PBMCs. The chain combines TRBV19 with TRBJ1-2, with D tentatively TRBD1 (6 bases). Here the CDR3 DNA reads TGTGCCAGTACCGAACAGGGTCAAGGCTACACCTTC. Translation gives CASTEQGQGYTF.